This T cell receptor (beta chain) emerged from a study of radiation and T cells in renal cell carcinoma (dated by TCRdb to between 2020 and 2021). Study-level background: The samples were obtained from a clinical trial, where primary renal cell carcinomas were treated with 15 Gy stereotactic body radiation therapy and then removed by nephrectomy 4 weeks afterward. TCR beta sequencing covered approximately 50 samples in total, comprising around 26 tumors and approximately 27 peripheral blood samples. Across all 50 or so samples, over 4,000,000 unique CDR3 nucleotide sequences encoding over 2.5 million unique CDR3 amino acid sequences were identified. What the authors observed across the whole study: With a single-armed trial design, the study had no way to address how radiation dose or scheduling affects the TCR repertoire. In blood, the top tumor clonotypes increased between baseline and 2 weeks post-radiation and then shrank by 4 weeks, which suggests that tumor-resident clones expanded only transiently. Because no pretreatment tumor biopsies were available, whether clonotypes were present in the tumor at baseline could not be determined. Blood repertoire dynamics were not followed beyond 4 weeks after treatment.

As to this clone: No cognate antigen has been identified for it. Per-nucleotide qualities are absent, and no much larger clonotype sits a single base away.

TCR beta libraries were generated from genomic DNA with the immunoSEQ kit, following the manufacturer's recommendations. To prepare libraries, a first multiplex PCR with proprietary primers was run, followed by a second PCR that added unique barcodes, and a bead cleanup was done after each round. Each sample batch included a kit-provided positive control reaction and a negative control reaction. The final libraries underwent checking on an Agilent 4200 TapeStation D1000 ScreenTape, volumetric pooling, and quantification by qPCR. Sequencing was performed on an Illumina NextSeq500 using a MidOutput 150-cycle cartridge, with 156 Read1 cycles, 15 Index1 cycles, and the kit custom primers. The pooled library was loaded at 0.95 to 1 pM with about 20% PhiX control spiked in. The study's own analysis went as follows. Vendor-processed data were analyzed in R, and a clonotype was defined as all T cells sharing the same CDR3 nucleotide sequence. For clone abundance analyses, frequencies were normalized to the 10,000 most abundant clones in each sample. Public T cell clones, which averaged fewer than five per sample, were removed prior to analysis. Tumor-enriched and baseline blood-enriched clonotypes were defined by at least a 32-fold difference in abundance between compartments. A beta-binomial differential abundance model was used to identify clonotypes that expanded or contracted between blood time points. The Baroni-Urbani and Buser coefficient was used to measure tumor-blood repertoire similarity, and groups were compared with two-tailed Wilcoxon tests in R. Not all clones reach the TCRdb copy of this immuneACCESS table, which keeps in-frame sequences only. Checked studies attribute under half of the gap to unresolved V genes and leave the rest unexplained. The D gene and trimming were derived from the DNA, and the V and J assignments and clone size from that table. For this sample there are some 75,000 clones; about four fifths appear just once. 5.8% of the sample is in the top ten clones.

This sample's time point label indicates: blood 2 weeks post-SBRT. The treatment or condition tag for this specimen amounts to: 15 Gy SBRT to primary tumor, nephrectomy 4 weeks later. To follow tumor-enriched clonotypes, peripheral blood was collected serially from radiation-treated patients at baseline and again at 2 weeks and 4 weeks after SBRT. Every patient had renal cell carcinoma of clear cell pathology. Genomic DNA for TCR sequencing was prepared using the QIAamp DNA Blood Mini Kit (Qiagen). Samples were included in the analyses only if all quality control checks were passed. The CDR3 sequence holds 16 residues, the cysteine and phenylalanine included. The DNA shown is the 48-base CDR3, in frame from base 1. Reading the germline V gene gives CDR1 MNHNS and CDR2 SASEGT. Trimming takes 1 base from V and 7 bases from J, and the germline ends sit 17 bases apart.

This TCR came from a man in his sixties with renal cell carcinoma. The source material was blood, sampled from a patient whose treatment included radiotherapy and nephrectomy. The chain couples TRBV6-1 to TRBJ1-3; the D gene is unclear. The CDR3 region has the sequence CASSEVQASVGNTIYF. DNA sequence: TGTGCCAGCAGTGAAGTTCAAGCCTCAGTCGGGAACACCATATATTTT.